This TCR beta chain was obtained from a study of graft-versus-host responses after intestinal transplantation. Study in general: After anti-thymocyte globulin induction, recipients took tacrolimus and steroids for around three years.

This clone has only one observation. The antigen is undetermined. The CDR3 extends over 16 amino acids. The ends lost 1 base at V and 3 bases at J; junction bases unmatched: 6. CDR1 and CDR2 (germline): SEHNR, FQNEAQ (reference sequence). The table came from immunoSEQ multiplex PCR; TCRdb's copy has only in-frame clones and leaves some out. The sample has approximately 89,000 clones, approximately 92% seen once. The chain joins TRBV7-9 to TRBJ2-1; 7 bases are a match to TRBD2. This clonotype was obtained from a human donor who was the organ donor for an intestinal transplant. The sequencing here drew on unstimulated CD8+ T cells sorted from spleen or lymph node cells, taken before transplant. The CDR3 sequence: CASSLVSAGDYNEQFF. CDR3 nucleotide sequence: TGTGCCAGCAGCTTAGTGTCGGCGGGAGACTACAATGAGCAGTTCTTC.